This is a list of T cell receptor beta chains from one sample in a study of graft-versus-host responses after intestinal transplantation. These receptors lack a known antigen. The data were produced by immunoSEQ multiplex PCR, yet TCRdb's version contains in-frame clones alone and is incomplete. The sample carries approximately 70,000 clones, around 82% recorded once. The sample consisted of unstimulated CD4+ T cells sorted from spleen or lymph node cells, taken before transplant. These TCRs come from a human donor who was the organ donor for an intestinal transplant. Both conserved end residues are part of each CDR3. D genes are given only for firm matches. Size tells how often a clone was seen (once, few, many) or the class of an expanded clone, and some rows leave it out.

V gene: TRBV18; D gene: NA; clone size: NA; J gene: TRBJ2-2; CDR3 protein: CASSRLIGQGNTGELFF; CDR3 DNA: TGTGCCAGCTCTCGACTCATAGGGCAGGGAAACACCGGGGAGCTGTTTTTT
V gene: TRBV28; D gene: NA; clone size: NA; J gene: TRBJ1-5; CDR3 protein: CASTTGTASNQPQHF; CDR3 DNA: TGTGCCAGCACCACGGGGACTGCTAGCAATCAGCCCCAGCATTTT
V gene: TRBV5-6; D gene: NA; clone size: NA; J gene: TRBJ1-1; CDR3 protein: CASSRQSFTEAFF; CDR3 DNA: TGTGCCAGCAGCCGTCAGTCGTTTACTGAAGCTTTCTTT
V gene: TRBV28; D gene: NA; clone size: NA; J gene: TRBJ1-6; CDR3 protein: CASSFQNSPLHF; CDR3 DNA: TGTGCCAGCAGTTTCCAAAATTCACCCCTCCACTTT
V gene: TRBV6-1; D gene: NA; clone size: NA; J gene: TRBJ1-5; CDR3 protein: CASSEAFGVRVNQPQHF; CDR3 DNA: TGTGCCAGCAGTGAAGCCTTTGGGGTGCGGGTTAATCAGCCCCAGCATTTT
V gene: TRBV5-4; D gene: NA; clone size: NA; J gene: TRBJ2-2; CDR3 protein: CASSSQGKFSGELFF; CDR3 DNA: TGTGCCAGCAGCTCCCAGGGGAAATTCAGCGGGGAGCTGTTTTTT
V gene: TRBV7-3; D gene: NA; clone size: NA; J gene: TRBJ1-2; CDR3 protein: CASSLTGGAFNYGYTF; CDR3 DNA: TGTGCCAGCAGCTTAACCGGGGGTGCGTTTAACTATGGCTACACCTTC
V gene: TRBV15; D gene: NA; clone size: NA; J gene: TRBJ1-3; CDR3 protein: CATSRDLTHSGNTIYF; CDR3 DNA: TGTGCCACCAGCAGAGATCTGACACACTCTGGAAACACCATATATTTT
V gene: TRBV5-1; D gene: TRBD1; clone size: NA; J gene: TRBJ1-1; CDR3 protein: CASSLHGTGVGTEAFF; CDR3 DNA: TGCGCCAGCAGCTTGCACGGGACAGGGGTGGGCACTGAAGCTTTCTTT
V gene: TRBV28; D gene: NA; clone size: few; J gene: TRBJ2-2; CDR3 protein: CASKVRVGELFF; CDR3 DNA: TGTGCCAGCAAGGTGCGGGTCGGGGAGCTGTTTTTT
V gene: TRBV6-1; D gene: TRBD1; clone size: NA; J gene: TRBJ2-3; CDR3 protein: CASRRGQYPTDTQYF; CDR3 DNA: TGTGCCAGCAGAAGGGGACAGTACCCCACAGATACGCAGTATTTT
V gene: TRBV2; D gene: NA; clone size: NA; J gene: TRBJ1-3; CDR3 protein: CASSEGRSGNTIYF; CDR3 DNA: TGTGCCAGCAGTGAGGGCAGATCTGGAAACACCATATATTTT
V gene: TRBV5-4; D gene: TRBD1; clone size: NA; J gene: TRBJ1-4; CDR3 protein: CASSLARGQGEKLFF; CDR3 DNA: TGTGCCAGCAGCTTGGCCAGGGGGCAGGGAGAAAAACTGTTTTTT
V gene: TRBV5-4; D gene: TRBD1; clone size: NA; J gene: TRBJ1-3; CDR3 protein: CASTTQGAIGNTIYF; CDR3 DNA: TGTGCCAGCACAACACAGGGGGCCATTGGAAACACCATATATTTT
V gene: TRBV5-1; D gene: TRBD1; clone size: NA; J gene: TRBJ1-4; CDR3 protein: CASSSGQGEKLFF; CDR3 DNA: TGCGCCAGCAGCTCTGGACAGGGTGAAAAACTGTTTTTT
V gene: TRBV12-5; D gene: TRBD2; clone size: NA; J gene: TRBJ2-3; CDR3 protein: CASGWGLAAADTQYF; CDR3 DNA: TGTGCTAGTGGTTGGGGACTAGCGGCCGCAGATACGCAGTATTTT
V gene: TRBV5-4; D gene: TRBD2; clone size: NA; J gene: TRBJ2-3; CDR3 protein: CASSSTSGGTGADTQYF; CDR3 DNA: TGTGCCAGCAGCTCGACTAGCGGGGGAACTGGTGCAGATACGCAGTATTTT
V gene: TRBV19; D gene: NA; clone size: NA; J gene: TRBJ2-1; CDR3 protein: CASTSPRGTYNEQFF; CDR3 DNA: TGTGCCAGTACCTCCCCCAGGGGCACCTACAATGAGCAGTTCTTC
V gene: TRBV28; D gene: NA; clone size: NA; J gene: TRBJ2-1; CDR3 protein: CASTNRVVVLGEQFF; CDR3 DNA: TGTGCCAGCACCAACAGGGTTGTGGTACTTGGGGAGCAGTTCTTC
V gene: TRBV30; D gene: TRBD1; clone size: NA; J gene: TRBJ2-1; CDR3 protein: CAWSKTGGGNEQFF; CDR3 DNA: TGTGCCTGGAGTAAGACAGGGGGTGGGAATGAGCAGTTCTTC
V gene: TRBV7-2; D gene: NA; clone size: NA; J gene: TRBJ1-6; CDR3 protein: CASSLGRQARTSNSPLHF; CDR3 DNA: TGTGCCAGCAGCTTAGGGAGACAGGCGCGGACCTCTAATTCACCCCTCCACTTT
V gene: TRBV7-6; D gene: NA; clone size: NA; J gene: TRBJ2-3; CDR3 protein: CASSLADTGGDTQYF; CDR3 DNA: TGTGCCAGCAGCTTAGCGGACACGGGGGGCGATACGCAGTATTTT
V gene: TRBV4-2; D gene: NA; clone size: NA; J gene: TRBJ1-1; CDR3 protein: CASSQDARGGAADFF; CDR3 DNA: TGTGCCAGCAGCCAAGACGCCCGTGGGGGGGCAGCAGACTTCTTT
V gene: TRBV5-6; D gene: TRBD1; clone size: NA; J gene: TRBJ2-3; CDR3 protein: CASSPGTGLRDTQYF; CDR3 DNA: TGTGCCAGCAGCCCCGGGACAGGGCTTCGAGATACGCAGTATTTT
V gene: TRBV29-1; D gene: NA; clone size: NA; J gene: TRBJ1-5; CDR3 protein: CSVDSGDNQPQHF; CDR3 DNA: TGCAGCGTTGACTCAGGGGACAATCAGCCCCAGCATTTT
V gene: TRBV15; D gene: NA; clone size: NA; J gene: TRBJ2-5; CDR3 protein: CATSRTPTGQETQYF; CDR3 DNA: TGTGCCACCAGCAGAACACCAACAGGCCAAGAGACCCAGTACTTC
V gene: TRBV30; D gene: NA; clone size: NA; J gene: TRBJ1-3; CDR3 protein: CAWSRGLGDTIYF; CDR3 DNA: TGTGCCTGGAGTCGAGGGCTTGGGGACACCATATATTTT
V gene: TRBV5-6; D gene: TRBD1; clone size: NA; J gene: TRBJ1-2; CDR3 protein: CASSPMVKTGGASNYGYTF; CDR3 DNA: TGTGCCAGCAGCCCAATGGTGAAGACAGGGGGCGCCTCGAACTATGGCTACACCTTC
V gene: TRBV7-6; D gene: TRBD1; clone size: medium-sized; J gene: TRBJ2-2; CDR3 protein: CASSLSGPRTGGDTGELFF; CDR3 DNA: TGTGCCAGCAGCTTATCAGGACCACGGACAGGGGGGGACACCGGGGAGCTGTTTTTT
V gene: TRBV7-3; D gene: TRBD2; clone size: NA; J gene: TRBJ2-3; CDR3 protein: CASSSGGLAGDDTQYF; CDR3 DNA: TGTGCCAGCAGCTCAGGGGGACTAGCGGGGGACGATACGCAGTATTTT
V gene: TRBV5-1; D gene: NA; clone size: NA; J gene: TRBJ1-2; CDR3 protein: CASSSGWGLETYGYTF; CDR3 DNA: TGCGCCAGCAGCTCGGGTTGGGGACTAGAAACCTATGGCTACACCTTC
V gene: TRBV6-1; D gene: TRBD1; clone size: NA; J gene: TRBJ2-3; CDR3 protein: CASSVGKTGGGTDTQYF; CDR3 DNA: TGTGCCAGCAGTGTGGGAAAGACAGGGGGTGGCACAGATACGCAGTATTTT
V gene: TRBV7-9; D gene: TRBD2; clone size: once; J gene: TRBJ2-1; CDR3 protein: CASSFGTTFDEQFF; CDR3 DNA: TGTGCCAGCAGCTTCGGGACTACCTTCGATGAGCAGTTCTTC
V gene: TRBV19; D gene: TRBD2; clone size: NA; J gene: TRBJ2-1; CDR3 protein: CASSNAGRGDPNEQFF; CDR3 DNA: TGTGCCAGTAGTAACGCAGGGCGGGGGGATCCCAATGAGCAGTTCTTC
V gene: TRBV12-5; D gene: NA; clone size: NA; J gene: TRBJ2-1; CDR3 protein: CASGLVQGEQFF; CDR3 DNA: TGTGCTAGTGGTTTGGTACAGGGTGAGCAGTTCTTC
V gene: TRBV29-1; D gene: TRBD1; clone size: NA; J gene: TRBJ1-3; CDR3 protein: CSVARTGTAGNTIYF; CDR3 DNA: TGCAGCGTTGCCCGAACCGGGACAGCGGGAAACACCATATATTTT